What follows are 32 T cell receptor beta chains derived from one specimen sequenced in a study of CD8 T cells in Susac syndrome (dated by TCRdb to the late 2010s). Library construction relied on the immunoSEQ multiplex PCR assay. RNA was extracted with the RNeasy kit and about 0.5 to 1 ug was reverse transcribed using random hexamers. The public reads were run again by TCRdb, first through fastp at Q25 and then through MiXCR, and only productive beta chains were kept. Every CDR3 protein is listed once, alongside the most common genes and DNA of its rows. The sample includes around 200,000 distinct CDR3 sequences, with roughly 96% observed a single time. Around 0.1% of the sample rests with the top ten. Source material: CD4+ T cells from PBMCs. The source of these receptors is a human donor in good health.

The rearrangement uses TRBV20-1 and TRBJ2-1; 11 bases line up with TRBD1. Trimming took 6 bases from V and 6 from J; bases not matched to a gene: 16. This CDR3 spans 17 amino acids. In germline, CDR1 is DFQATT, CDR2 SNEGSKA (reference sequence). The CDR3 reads CSAENGMRTGGFNEQFF. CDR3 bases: TGCAGTGCCGAAAACGGGATGAGGACAGGGGGCTTCAATGAGCAGTTCTTC.

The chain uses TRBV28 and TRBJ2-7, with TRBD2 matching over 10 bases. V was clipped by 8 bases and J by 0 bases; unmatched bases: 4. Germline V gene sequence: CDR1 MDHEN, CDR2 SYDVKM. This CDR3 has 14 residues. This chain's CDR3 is CASASGSSSYEQYV. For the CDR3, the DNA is TGTGCCAGCGCTAGCGGGAGTAGCTCCTACGAGCAGTACGTC.

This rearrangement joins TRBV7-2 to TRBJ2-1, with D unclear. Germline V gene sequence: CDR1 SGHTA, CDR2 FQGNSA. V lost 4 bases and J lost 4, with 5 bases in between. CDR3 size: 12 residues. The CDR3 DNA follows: TGTGCCAGCAGCTCCAGATACAATGAGCAGTTCTTC. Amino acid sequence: CASSSRYNEQFF.

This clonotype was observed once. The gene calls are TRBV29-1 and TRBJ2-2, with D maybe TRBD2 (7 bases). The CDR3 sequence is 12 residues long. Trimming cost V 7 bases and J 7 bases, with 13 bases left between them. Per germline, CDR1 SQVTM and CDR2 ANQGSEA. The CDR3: CSAKRDIGELFF. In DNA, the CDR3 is TGCAGCGCAAAGCGGGACATCGGGGAGCTGTTTTTT.

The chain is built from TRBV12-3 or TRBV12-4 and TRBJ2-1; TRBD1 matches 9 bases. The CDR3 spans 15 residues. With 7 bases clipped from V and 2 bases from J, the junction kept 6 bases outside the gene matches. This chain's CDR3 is CASNRDRVTYNEQFF. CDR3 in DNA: TGTGCCAGCAACCGGGACAGGGTAACCTACAATGAGCAGTTCTTC.

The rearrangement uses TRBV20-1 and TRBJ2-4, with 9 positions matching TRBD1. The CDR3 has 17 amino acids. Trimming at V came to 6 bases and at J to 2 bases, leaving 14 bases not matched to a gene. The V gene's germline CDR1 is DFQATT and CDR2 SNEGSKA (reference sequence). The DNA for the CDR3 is TGCAGTGCGAGGGGGACAGGGAGACCCTCAACCAAAAACATTCAGTACTTC. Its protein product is CSARGTGRPSTKNIQYF.

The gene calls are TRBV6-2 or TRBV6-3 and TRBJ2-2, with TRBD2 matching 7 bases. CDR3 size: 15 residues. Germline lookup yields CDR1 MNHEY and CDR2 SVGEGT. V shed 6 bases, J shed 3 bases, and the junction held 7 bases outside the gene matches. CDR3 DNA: TGTGCCAGCAGCCACGGGGACTACTACACCGGGGAGCTGTTTTTT. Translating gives CASSHGDYYTGELFF.

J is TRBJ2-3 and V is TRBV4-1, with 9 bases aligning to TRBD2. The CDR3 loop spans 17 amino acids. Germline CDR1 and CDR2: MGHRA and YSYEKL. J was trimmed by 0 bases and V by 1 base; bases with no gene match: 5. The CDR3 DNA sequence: TGCGCCAGCAGCCAAGGAGATAGCGGGGGTAGCACAGATACGCAGTATTTT. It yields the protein CASSQGDSGGSTDTQYF.

CDR3 amino acids: CASSVTRDYGYTF. The CDR3 DNA sequence: TGTGCCAGCAGCGTCACTAGGGATTATGGCTACACCTTC. V is TRBV9 and J is TRBJ1-2, with unresolved D. The V gene lost 2 bases and the J gene lost 5 bases, with 10 bases spanning the gap. Germline CDR1 is SGDLS and CDR2 is YYNGEE. This CDR3 region has 13 residues.

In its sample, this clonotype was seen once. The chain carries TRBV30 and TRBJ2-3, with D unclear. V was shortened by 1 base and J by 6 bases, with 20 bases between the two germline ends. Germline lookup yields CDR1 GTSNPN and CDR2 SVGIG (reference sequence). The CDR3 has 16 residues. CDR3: CAWSAPGPSSYDTQYF. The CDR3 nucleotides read TGTGCCTGGAGTGCGCCTGGCCCCAGCAGCTACGATACGCAGTATTTT.

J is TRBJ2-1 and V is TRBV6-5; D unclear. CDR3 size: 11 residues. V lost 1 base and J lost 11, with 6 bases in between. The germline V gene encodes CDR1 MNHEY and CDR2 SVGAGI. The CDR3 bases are TGTGCCAGCAGTTACTTTAAGAAGCAGTTCTTC. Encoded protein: CASSYFKKQFF.

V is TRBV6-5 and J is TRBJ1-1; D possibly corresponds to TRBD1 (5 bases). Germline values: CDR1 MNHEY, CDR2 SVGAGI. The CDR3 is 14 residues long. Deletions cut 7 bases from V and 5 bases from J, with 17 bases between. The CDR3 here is CASTPSGATTEAFF. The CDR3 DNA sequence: TGTGCCAGCACTCCAAGCGGGGCAACGACTGAAGCTTTCTTT.

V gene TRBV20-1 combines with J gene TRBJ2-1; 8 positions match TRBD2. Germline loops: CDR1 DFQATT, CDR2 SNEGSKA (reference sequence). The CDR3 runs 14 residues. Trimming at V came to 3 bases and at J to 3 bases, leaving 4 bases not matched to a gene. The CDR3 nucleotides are TGCAGTGCTAGGGTAGCGGGGAACTACAATGAGCAGTTCTTC. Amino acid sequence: CSARVAGNYNEQFF.

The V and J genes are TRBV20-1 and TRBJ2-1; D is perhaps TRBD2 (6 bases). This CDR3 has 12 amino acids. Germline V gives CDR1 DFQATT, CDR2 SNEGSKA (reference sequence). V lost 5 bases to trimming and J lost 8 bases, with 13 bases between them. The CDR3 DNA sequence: TGCAGTGCTCAAACGGGGGAGGATGAGCAGTTCTTC. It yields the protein CSAQTGEDEQFF.

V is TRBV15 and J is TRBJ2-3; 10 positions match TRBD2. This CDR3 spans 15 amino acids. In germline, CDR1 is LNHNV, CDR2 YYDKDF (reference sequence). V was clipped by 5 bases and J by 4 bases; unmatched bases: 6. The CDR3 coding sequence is TGTGCCACCAGCGGGTTTAGCGGGGGGTCAGATACGCAGTATTTT. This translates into CATSGFSGGSDTQYF. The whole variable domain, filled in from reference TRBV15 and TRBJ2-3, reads DAMVIQNPRYQVTQFGKPVTLSCSQTLNHNVMYWYQQKSSQAPKLLFHYYDKDFNNEADTPDNFQSRRPNTSFCFLDIRSPGLGDTAMYLCATSGFSGGSDTQYFGPGTRLTVL.

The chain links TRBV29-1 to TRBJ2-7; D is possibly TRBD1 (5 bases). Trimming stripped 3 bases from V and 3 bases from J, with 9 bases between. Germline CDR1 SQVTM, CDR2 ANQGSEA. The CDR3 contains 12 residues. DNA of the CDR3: TGCAGCGTTGAGACAGTGAGCTACGAGCAGTACTTC. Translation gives CSVETVSYEQYF.

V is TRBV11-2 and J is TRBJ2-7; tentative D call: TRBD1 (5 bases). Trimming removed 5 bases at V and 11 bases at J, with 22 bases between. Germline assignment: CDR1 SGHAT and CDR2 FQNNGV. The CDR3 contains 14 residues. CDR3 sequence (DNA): TGTGCCAGCAGCATCGACTCAGGACACCCTGGGGAGTACTTC. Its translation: CASSIDSGHPGEYF. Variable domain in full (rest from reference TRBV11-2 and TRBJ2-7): EAGVAQSPRYKIIEKRQSVAFWCNPISGHATLYWYQQILGQGPKLLIQFQNNGVVDDSQLPKDRFSAERLKGVDSTLKIQPAKLEDSAVYLCASSIDSGHPGEYFGPGTRLTVT.

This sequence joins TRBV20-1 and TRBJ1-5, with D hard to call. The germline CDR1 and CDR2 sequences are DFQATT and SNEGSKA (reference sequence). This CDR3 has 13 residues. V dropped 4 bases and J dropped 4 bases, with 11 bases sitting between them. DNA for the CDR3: TGCAGTGCTATACTCCCGGGGAATCAGCCCCAGCATTTT. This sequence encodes CSAILPGNQPQHF.

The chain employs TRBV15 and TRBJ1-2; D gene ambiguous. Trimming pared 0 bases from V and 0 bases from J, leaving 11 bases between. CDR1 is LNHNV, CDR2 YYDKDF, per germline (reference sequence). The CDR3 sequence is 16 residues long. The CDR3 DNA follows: TGTGCCACCAGCAGAGATAGGGCGGTAGCTAACTATGGCTACACCTTC. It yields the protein CATSRDRAVANYGYTF.

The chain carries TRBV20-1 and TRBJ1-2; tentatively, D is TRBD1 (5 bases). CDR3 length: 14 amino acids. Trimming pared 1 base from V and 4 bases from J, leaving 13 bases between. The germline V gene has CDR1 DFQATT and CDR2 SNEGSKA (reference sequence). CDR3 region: CSARATAGSYGYTF. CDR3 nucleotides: TGCAGTGCTAGAGCGACGGCAGGGAGCTATGGCTACACCTTC.

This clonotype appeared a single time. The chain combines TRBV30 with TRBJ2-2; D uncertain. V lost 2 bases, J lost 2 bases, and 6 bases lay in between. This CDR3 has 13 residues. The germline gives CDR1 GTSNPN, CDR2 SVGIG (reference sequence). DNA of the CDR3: TGTGCCTGGAGTCGGCGTAACACCGGGGAGCTGTTTTTT. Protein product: CAWSRRNTGELFF. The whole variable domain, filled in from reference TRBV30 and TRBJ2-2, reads SQTIHQWPATLVQPVGSPLSLECTVEGTSNPNLYWYRQAAGRGLQLLFYSVGIGQISSEVPQNLSASRPQDRQFILSSKKLLLSDSGFYLCAWSRRNTGELFFGEGSRLTVL.

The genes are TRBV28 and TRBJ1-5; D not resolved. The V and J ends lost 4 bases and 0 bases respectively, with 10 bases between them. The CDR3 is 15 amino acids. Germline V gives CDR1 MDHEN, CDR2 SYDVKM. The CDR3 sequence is CASSWAAYSNQPQHF. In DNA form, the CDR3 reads TGTGCCAGCAGTTGGGCGGCATATAGCAATCAGCCCCAGCATTTT.

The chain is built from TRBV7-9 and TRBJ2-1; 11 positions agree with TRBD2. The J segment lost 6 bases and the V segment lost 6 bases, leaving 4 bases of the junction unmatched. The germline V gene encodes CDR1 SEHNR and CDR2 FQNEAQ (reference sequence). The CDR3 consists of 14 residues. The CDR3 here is CASRTSGAPNEQFF. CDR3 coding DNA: TGTGCCAGCAGGACTAGCGGGGCCCCCAATGAGCAGTTCTTC.

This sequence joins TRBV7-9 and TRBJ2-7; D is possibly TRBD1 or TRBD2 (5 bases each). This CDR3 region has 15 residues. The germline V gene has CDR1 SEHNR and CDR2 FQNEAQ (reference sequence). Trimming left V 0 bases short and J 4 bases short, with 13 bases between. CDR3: CASSLAGTEAYEQYF. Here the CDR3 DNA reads TGTGCCAGCAGCTTAGCTGGGACGGAGGCGTACGAGCAGTACTTC.

The CDR3 region is CASSFLGRPQHF. CDR3 coding DNA: TGTGCCAGCAGTTTCTTGGGCCGGCCCCAGCATTTT. V usage is TRBV28 and J usage is TRBJ1-5; the D is unclear. Germline CDR1 MDHEN, CDR2 SYDVKM. The CDR3 is made up of 12 amino acids. The V end was cut by 3 bases, the J end by 9 bases, with 9 bases between.

As DNA, the CDR3 is TGCAGCGTTGCCCGGACAGACACCGGGGAGCTGTTTTTT. Amino acid sequence: CSVARTDTGELFF. The V call is TRBV29-1, the J call TRBJ2-2, with TRBD1 as a possible D gene (6 bases). The CDR3 runs to 13 residues. Trimming took 4 bases from V and 3 from J, leaving 9 bases between them. Germline V gene sequence: CDR1 SQVTM, CDR2 ANQGSEA.

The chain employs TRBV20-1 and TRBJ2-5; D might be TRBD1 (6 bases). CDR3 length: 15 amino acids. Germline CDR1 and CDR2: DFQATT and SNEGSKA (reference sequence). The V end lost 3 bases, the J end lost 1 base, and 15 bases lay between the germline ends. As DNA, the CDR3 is TGCAGTGCTAGCCTCCCGGGACACCTCCAAGAGACCCAGTACTTC. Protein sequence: CSASLPGHLQETQYF.

CDR3 protein: CASSIRGQGRQPQHF. The CDR3 bases are TGTGCCAGTAGTATAAGGGGACAGGGGAGGCAGCCCCAGCATTTT. The J gene is TRBJ1-5, the V gene TRBV19; 10 positions match TRBD1. The V and J ends lost 2 bases and 7 bases, in that order; junction bases with no gene match: 5. CDR3 length equals 15 residues. Germline V gives CDR1 LNHDA, CDR2 SQIVND (reference sequence).

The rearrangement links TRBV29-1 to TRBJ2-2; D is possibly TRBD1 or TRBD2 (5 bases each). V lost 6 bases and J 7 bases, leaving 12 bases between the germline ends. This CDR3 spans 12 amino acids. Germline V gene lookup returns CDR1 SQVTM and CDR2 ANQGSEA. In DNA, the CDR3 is TGCAGCGTCAGAGGGGTTGGCGGGGAGCTGTTTTTT. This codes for CSVRGVGGELFF.

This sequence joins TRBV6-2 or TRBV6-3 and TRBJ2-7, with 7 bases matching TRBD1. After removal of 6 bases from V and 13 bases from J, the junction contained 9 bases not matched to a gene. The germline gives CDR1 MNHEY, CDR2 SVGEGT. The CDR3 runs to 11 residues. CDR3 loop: CASRQIGQEYF. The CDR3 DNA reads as TGTGCCAGCAGACAAATTGGACAGGAATACTTC.

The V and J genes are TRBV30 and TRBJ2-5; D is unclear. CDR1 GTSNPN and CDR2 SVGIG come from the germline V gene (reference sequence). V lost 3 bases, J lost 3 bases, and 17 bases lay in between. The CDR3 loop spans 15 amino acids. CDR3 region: CAWRDGRITKETQYF. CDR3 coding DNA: TGTGCCTGGAGGGACGGACGAATTACTAAAGAGACCCAGTACTTC.

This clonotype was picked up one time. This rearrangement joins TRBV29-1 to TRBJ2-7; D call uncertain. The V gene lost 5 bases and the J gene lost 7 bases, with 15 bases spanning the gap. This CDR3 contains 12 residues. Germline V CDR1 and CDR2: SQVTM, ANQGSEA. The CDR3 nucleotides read TGCAGCGTTTTCGGACCTGGTGGGGAGCAGTACGTC. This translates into CSVFGPGGEQYV.